A selection of T cell receptor beta chains follows, all from one sample in a study of T cell responses to AZD1222 COVID-19 vaccine. Sequencing was performed with immunoSEQ multiplex PCR; in TCRdb, only in-frame clones are kept and a portion is missing. The profile shows 130,000 to 150,000 clones, 89% of them singletons. The sample in question was peripheral blood, obtained 28 days after the second AZD1222 dose. These receptors all stem from an adult who received the AZD1222 COVID-19 vaccine. Both conserved end residues are part of each CDR3. The order of the fields is V gene, clone size, J gene, D gene, CDR3 length, CDR3 protein, CDR3 DNA. A D gene is named only where the DNA matches it firmly. Only some rows state a clone size, as once, few, many or a class for expanded clones.

TRBV18	-	TRBJ2-7	-	17	CASSPRAAITGGGEQYF	TGTGCCAGCTCACCACGCGCCGCCATCACCGGAGGGGGGGAGCAGTACTTC
TRBV11-3	-	TRBJ1-1	-	14	CASSGGQGNTEAFF	TGTGCCAGCAGCGGCGGGCAGGGGAACACTGAAGCTTTCTTT
TRBV5-1	-	TRBJ2-2	-	16	CASSSGSTGGTGELFF	TGCGCCAGCAGCTCCGGGAGCACCGGGGGCACCGGGGAGCTGTTTTTT
TRBV20-1	once	TRBJ1-2	-	11	CSVDEPYGYTF	TGCAGTGTGGACGAACCTTATGGCTACACCTTC
TRBV4-2	-	TRBJ1-2	-	15	CASSQANRVAYGYTF	TGTGCCAGCAGCCAAGCGAACAGGGTCGCCTATGGCTACACCTTC
TRBV28	-	TRBJ2-7	-	16	CASSSLRQFPNYEQYF	TGTGCCAGCAGTTCATTGAGACAGTTCCCTAACTACGAGCAGTACTTC
TRBV19	-	TRBJ2-1	TRBD2	16	CASRTSGRTPYNEQFF	TGTGCCAGTAGAACTAGCGGGAGGACCCCCTACAATGAGCAGTTCTTC
TRBV18	-	TRBJ2-7	-	14	CASSPRQSDYEQYF	TGTGCCAGCTCACCTAGACAGTCAGACTACGAGCAGTACTTC
TRBV18	-	TRBJ1-2	TRBD1	14	CASSRGDRGSGYTF	TGTGCCAGCTCCAGGGGGGACAGGGGATCTGGCTACACCTTC
TRBV12-3/TRBV12-4	-	TRBJ1-2	-	13	CASSFGELGGYTF	TGTGCCAGCAGTTTTGGGGAGTTAGGCGGCTACACCTTC
TRBV12-3/TRBV12-4	-	TRBJ2-1	-	12	CASSLTATEQFF	TGTGCCAGCAGCCTGACAGCTACTGAGCAGTTCTTC
TRBV4-2	-	TRBJ2-1	-	11	CASSQENEQFF	TGTGCCAGCAGCCAAGAAAATGAGCAGTTCTTC
TRBV5-1	-	TRBJ1-4	-	16	CASSLAYTSPNEKLFF	TGCGCCAGCAGCTTGGCTTACACAAGCCCCAATGAAAAACTGTTTTTT
TRBV24-1	-	TRBJ2-1	-	14	CATSVVDSSNEQFF	TGTGCCACCAGTGTCGTGGACAGTTCCAATGAGCAGTTCTTC